This TCR beta chain was profiled in a study of blood T cell repertoires in COVID-19. Study summary: Sample material is recorded as cDNA or gDNA derived from T cells, B-cell-depleted T cells, or PBMCs.

Assay used: immunoSEQ multiplex PCR; TCRdb lists only in-frame clones, some missing. The table includes approximately 100,000 clones, about nine tenths detected once. The source is a woman at least 80 years old in a cohort sampled during active COVID-19. Sequenced sample: peripheral blood.

The CDR3 reads CASSGRDKNTEAFF. Written as DNA, the CDR3 is TGTGCCAGCAGCGGCCGGGACAAGAACACTGAAGCTTTCTTT. The chain is built from TRBV5-4 and TRBJ1-1, with D possibly matching TRBD1 (6 bases). The CDR3 consists of 14 residues. With 4 bases removed from V and 1 base from J, the gap between germline ends came to 11 bases. Germline-derived CDR1 and CDR2 are SGHNT and YYREEE (reference sequence). Complete variable domain (other parts from reference TRBV5-4 and TRBJ1-1): ETGVTQSPTHLIKTRGQQVTLRCSSQSGHNTVSWYQQALGQGPQFIFQYYREEENGRGNFPPRFSGLQFPNYSSELNVNALELDDSALYLCASSGRDKNTEAFFGQGTRLTVV.